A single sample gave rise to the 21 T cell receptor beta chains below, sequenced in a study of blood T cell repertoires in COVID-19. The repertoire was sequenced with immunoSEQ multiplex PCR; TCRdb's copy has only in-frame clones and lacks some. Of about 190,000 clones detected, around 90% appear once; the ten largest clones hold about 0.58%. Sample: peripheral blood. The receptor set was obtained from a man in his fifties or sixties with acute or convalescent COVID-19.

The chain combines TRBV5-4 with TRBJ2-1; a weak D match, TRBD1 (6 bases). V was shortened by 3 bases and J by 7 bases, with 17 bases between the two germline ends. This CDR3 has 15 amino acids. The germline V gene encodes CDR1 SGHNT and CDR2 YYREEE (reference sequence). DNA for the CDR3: TGTGCCAGCAGCTCTGGGGGCGACCGTCGGAATGAGCAGTTCTTC. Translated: CASSSGGDRRNEQFF.

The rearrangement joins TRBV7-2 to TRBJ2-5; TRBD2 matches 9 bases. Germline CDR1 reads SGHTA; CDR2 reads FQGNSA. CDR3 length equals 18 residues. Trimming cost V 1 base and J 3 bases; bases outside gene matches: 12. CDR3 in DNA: TGTGCCAGCAGCTTAGTTTACTCGCGGGAGGGCCGAAAAGAGACCCAGTACTTC. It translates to CASSLVYSREGRKETQYF.

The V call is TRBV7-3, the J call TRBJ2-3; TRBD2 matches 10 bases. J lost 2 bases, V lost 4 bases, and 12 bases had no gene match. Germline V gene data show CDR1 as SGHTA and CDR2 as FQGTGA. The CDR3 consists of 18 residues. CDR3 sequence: CASSYGPASGSFTDTQYF. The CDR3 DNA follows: TGTGCCAGCAGCTACGGCCCGGCTAGCGGGAGTTTCACAGATACGCAGTATTTT.

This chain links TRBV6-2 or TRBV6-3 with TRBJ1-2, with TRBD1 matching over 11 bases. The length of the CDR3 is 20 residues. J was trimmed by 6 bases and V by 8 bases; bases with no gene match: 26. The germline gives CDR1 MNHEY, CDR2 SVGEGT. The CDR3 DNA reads TGTGCCAGCGCTTACTTGCTGAGGACAGGGGGCTACCCACGGCTTCATGGCTACACCTTC. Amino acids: CASAYLLRTGGYPRLHGYTF.

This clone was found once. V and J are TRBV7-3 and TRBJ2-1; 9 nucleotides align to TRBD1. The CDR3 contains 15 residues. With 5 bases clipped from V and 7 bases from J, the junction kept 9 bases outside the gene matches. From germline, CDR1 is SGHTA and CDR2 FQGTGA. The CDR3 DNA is TGTGCCAGCAGCCCCCGGACAGGGGTTTGGAATGAGCAGTTCTTC. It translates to CASSPRTGVWNEQFF.

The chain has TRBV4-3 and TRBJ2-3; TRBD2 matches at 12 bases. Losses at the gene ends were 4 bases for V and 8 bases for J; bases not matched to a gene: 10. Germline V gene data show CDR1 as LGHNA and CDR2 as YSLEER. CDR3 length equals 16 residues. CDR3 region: CASSRTSGAISGTQYF. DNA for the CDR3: TGCGCCAGCAGCCGGACTAGCGGGGCAATTTCGGGTACGCAGTATTTT.

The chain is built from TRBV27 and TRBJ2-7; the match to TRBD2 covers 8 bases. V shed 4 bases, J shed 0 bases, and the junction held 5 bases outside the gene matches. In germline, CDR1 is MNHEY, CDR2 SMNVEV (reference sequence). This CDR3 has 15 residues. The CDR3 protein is CASSSPGLASYEQYF. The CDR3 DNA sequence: TGTGCCAGCAGTTCCCCAGGACTAGCCTCCTACGAGCAGTACTTC.

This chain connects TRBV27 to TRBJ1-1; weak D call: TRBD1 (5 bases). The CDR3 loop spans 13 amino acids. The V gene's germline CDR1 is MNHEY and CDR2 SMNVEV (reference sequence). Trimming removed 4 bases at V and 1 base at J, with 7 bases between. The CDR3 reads CASSSTGNTEAFF. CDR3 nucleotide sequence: TGTGCCAGCAGTTCCACAGGGAACACTGAAGCTTTCTTT.

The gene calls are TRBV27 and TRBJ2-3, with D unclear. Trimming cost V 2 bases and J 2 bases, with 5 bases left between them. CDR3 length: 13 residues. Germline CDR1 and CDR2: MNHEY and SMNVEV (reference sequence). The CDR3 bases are TGTGCCAGCAGTTTAAGCTACACAGATACGCAGTATTTT. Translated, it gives CASSLSYTDTQYF.

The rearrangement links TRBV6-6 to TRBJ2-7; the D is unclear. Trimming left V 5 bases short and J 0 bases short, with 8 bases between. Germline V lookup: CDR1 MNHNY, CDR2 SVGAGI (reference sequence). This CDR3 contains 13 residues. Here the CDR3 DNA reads TGTGCCAGCAGTCAAAAACTCTCCTACGAGCAGTACGTC. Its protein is CASSQKLSYEQYV.

CDR3 sequence (DNA): TGTGCCAGCAGCCAAGGGACAGGGGCTAACAATGAGCAGTTCTTC. It specifies CASSQGTGANNEQFF. This chain uses TRBV3-1 (or the pseudogene TRBV3-2) with TRBJ2-1; TRBD1 matches at 9 bases. CDR1 and CDR2 from the germline V gene are LGHDT and YNNKEL (reference sequence). Losses at the gene ends were 1 base for V and 5 bases for J; bases not matched to a gene: 3. CDR3 length: 15 residues.

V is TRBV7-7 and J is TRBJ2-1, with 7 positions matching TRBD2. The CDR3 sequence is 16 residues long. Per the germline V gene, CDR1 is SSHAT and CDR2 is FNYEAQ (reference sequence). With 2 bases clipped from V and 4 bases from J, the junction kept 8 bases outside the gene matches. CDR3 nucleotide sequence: TGTGCCAGCAGCTTATATGGGGGAGCGGGGTACAATGAGCAGTTCTTC. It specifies CASSLYGGAGYNEQFF.

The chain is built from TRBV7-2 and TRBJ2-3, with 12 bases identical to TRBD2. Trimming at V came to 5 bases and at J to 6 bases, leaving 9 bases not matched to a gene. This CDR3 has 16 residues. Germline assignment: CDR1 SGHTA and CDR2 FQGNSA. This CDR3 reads CASSPRLAGVSDTQYF. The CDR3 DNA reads TGTGCCAGCAGCCCCCGACTAGCGGGGGTCTCCGATACGCAGTATTTT.

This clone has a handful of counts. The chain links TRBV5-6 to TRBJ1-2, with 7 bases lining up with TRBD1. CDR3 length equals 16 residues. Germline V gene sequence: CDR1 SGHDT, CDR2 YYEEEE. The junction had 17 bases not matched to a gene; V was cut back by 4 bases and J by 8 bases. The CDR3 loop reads CASSGRGSGTAMGYTF. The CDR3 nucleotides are TGTGCCAGCAGCGGACGGGGGTCCGGGACAGCTATGGGCTACACCTTC.

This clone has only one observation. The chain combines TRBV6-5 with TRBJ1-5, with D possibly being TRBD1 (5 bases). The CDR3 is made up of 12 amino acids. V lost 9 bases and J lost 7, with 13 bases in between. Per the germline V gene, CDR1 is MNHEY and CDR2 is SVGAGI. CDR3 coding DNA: TGTGCCAGTAAGGCAGGGAAACAGCCCCAGCATTTT. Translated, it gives CASKAGKQPQHF.

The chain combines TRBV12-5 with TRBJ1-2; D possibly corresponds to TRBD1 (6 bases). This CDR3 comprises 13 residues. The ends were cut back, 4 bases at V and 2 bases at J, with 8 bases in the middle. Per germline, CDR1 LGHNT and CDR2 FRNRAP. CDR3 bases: TGTGCTAGTGGTTCCGGACAGAACTATGGCTACACCTTC. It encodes CASGSGQNYGYTF.

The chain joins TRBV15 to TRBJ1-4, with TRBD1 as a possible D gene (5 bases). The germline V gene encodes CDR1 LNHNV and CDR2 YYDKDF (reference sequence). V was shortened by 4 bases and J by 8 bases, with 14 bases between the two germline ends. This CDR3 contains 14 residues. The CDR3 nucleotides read TGTGCCACCAGCACGGTGCAGGGTGGGGAAAAACTGTTTTTT. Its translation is CATSTVQGGEKLFF.

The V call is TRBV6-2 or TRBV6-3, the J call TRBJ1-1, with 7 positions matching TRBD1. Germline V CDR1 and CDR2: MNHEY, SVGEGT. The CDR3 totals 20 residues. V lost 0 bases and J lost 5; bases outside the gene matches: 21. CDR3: CASSYSNLGQRIKAKTEAFF. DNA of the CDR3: TGTGCCAGCAGTTACTCGAATTTGGGACAGCGAATCAAGGCGAAAACTGAAGCTTTCTTT.

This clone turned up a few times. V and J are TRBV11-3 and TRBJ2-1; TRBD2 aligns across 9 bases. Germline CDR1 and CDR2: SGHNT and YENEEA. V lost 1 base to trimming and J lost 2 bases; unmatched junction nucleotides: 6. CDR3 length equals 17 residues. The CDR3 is CASSLGVAGVTYNEQFF. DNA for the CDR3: TGTGCCAGCAGCTTAGGCGTAGCGGGGGTGACCTACAATGAGCAGTTCTTC.

The CDR3 bases are TGTGCCTGGAGTGGGCTAGCGGGAGGCTCCTACGAGCAGTACTTC. Translated: CAWSGLAGGSYEQYF. V gene TRBV30 combines with J gene TRBJ2-7; 11 bases are a match to TRBD2. This CDR3 is 15 amino acids long. Trimming removed 1 base from V and 0 bases from J; junction bases left unmatched: 2. CDR1 and CDR2 (germline): GTSNPN, SVGIG (reference sequence).

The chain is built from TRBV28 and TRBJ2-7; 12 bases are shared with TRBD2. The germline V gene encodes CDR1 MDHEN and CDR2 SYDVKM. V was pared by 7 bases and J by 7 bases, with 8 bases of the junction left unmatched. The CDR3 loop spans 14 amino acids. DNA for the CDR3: TGTGCCAGCATCCCGGGACTAGCGGGTTTTGAGCAGTACTTC. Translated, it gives CASIPGLAGFEQYF.